This TCR beta chain was sequenced in a study of graft-versus-host responses after intestinal transplantation. About this clone: The antigen remains unidentified.

Some clones are missing from TCRdb's copy, which holds only in-frame ones; the method was immunoSEQ multiplex PCR. The sample shows some 82,000 clones, roughly 87% of them seen only once. Whole-study findings and limits: Declining HvG levels early post-transplant were linked to peak circulating GvH clone levels. Some GvH clones appeared in ileal mucosa or blood before recipient bone marrow.

The length of the CDR3 is 15 residues. The V and J ends lost 1 base and 4 bases, in that order; junction bases with no gene match: 6. Germline V gene lookup returns CDR1 MGHRA and CDR2 YSYEKL. The J gene is TRBJ2-5, the V gene TRBV4-1; TRBD2 matches at 7 bases. The receptor's source is a human donor who was the organ donor for an intestinal transplant. The sample was unstimulated CD8+ T cells sorted from spleen or lymph node cells, taken before transplant. The CDR3 here is CASSQVDGLVETQYF. As DNA, the CDR3 is TGCGCCAGCAGCCAAGTAGATGGACTAGTAGAGACCCAGTACTTC.